Presented here are 30 T cell receptor beta chains from one specimen sequenced in a study of T-cell memory formation after mild COVID-19 (dated by TCRdb to about 2021). Library prep was done by 5' RACE. Sequencing was carried out with an Illumina NovaSeq 6000. In TCRdb, the public reads were trimmed at Q25 with fastp and aligned with MiXCR, with productive beta chains retained. Every entry covers one CDR3 protein and lists the most common genes and DNA from its rows. The sample records more than 400,000 distinct CDR3 sequences, 18% of which are singletons. About 12% of the sample goes to the ten largest clones. Sequencing used PBMCs or a T cell subset sorted from them (not recorded which). Source of these receptors: an adult woman who had mild COVID-19 (a few samples of this study predate the infection). The sample titles of this study are shuffled in the database, so cell type and time point are left out; the donor was told from shared clones.

This clonotype was seen a few times. V is TRBV7-8 and J is TRBJ2-2, with TRBD1 matching 8 bases. Germline lookup yields CDR1 SGHVS and CDR2 FQNEAQ. The CDR3 extends over 13 amino acids. V dropped 5 bases and J dropped 7; count of bases not matched to a gene: 3. The CDR3 bases are TGTGCCAGCAGCACAGGGGGTTACGGGGAGCTGTTTTTT. This sequence encodes CASSTGGYGELFF.

The chain couples TRBV27 to TRBJ2-7; 9 bases align to TRBD2. CDR1 is MNHEY, CDR2 SMNVEV, per germline (reference sequence). J gave up 6 bases and V 6 bases, and 9 bases lay outside the gene matches. This CDR3 is 14 amino acids long. CDR3 in amino acids: CASSLAVAGVEQYF. The CDR3 DNA sequence: TGTGCCAGCAGCCTCGCGGTAGCGGGAGTCGAGCAGTACTTC.

V and J are TRBV30 and TRBJ2-7; D is undetermined. The length of the CDR3 is 13 residues. Germline CDR1 and CDR2: GTSNPN and SVGIG (reference sequence). V gave up 0 bases and J gave up 2 bases, with 8 bases separating them. The CDR3 loop is CAWSVSAPYEQYF. As DNA, the CDR3 is TGTGCCTGGAGTGTTTCAGCTCCCTACGAGCAGTACTTC. Combining the CDR3 with reference TRBV30 and TRBJ2-7 gives the whole variable domain SQTIHQWPATLVQPVGSPLSLECTVEGTSNPNLYWYRQAAGRGLQLLFYSVGIGQISSEVPQNLSASRPQDRQFILSSKKLLLSDSGFYLCAWSVSAPYEQYFGPGTRLTVT.

Here the CDR3 reads CASSLEPWGVKNTEAFF. Here the CDR3 DNA reads TGCGCCAGCAGCTTGGAGCCTTGGGGAGTTAAAAACACTGAAGCTTTCTTT. This chain uses TRBV5-1 with TRBJ1-1; D is undetermined. The CDR3 totals 17 residues. CDR1 SGHRS and CDR2 YFSETQ come from the germline V gene. V was shortened by 0 bases and J by 2 bases, with 17 bases between the two germline ends.

This clonotype has only a few counts. V and J are TRBV4-2 and TRBJ1-5; D is perhaps TRBD1 (6 bases). The V and J ends lost 0 bases and 4 bases respectively, with 16 bases between them. Germline V lookup: CDR1 LGHNA, CDR2 YNFKEQ. This CDR3 is built from 17 residues. DNA for the CDR3: TGTGCCAGCAGCCAAGAAGTACCGGGACAACTGAATCAGCCCCAGCATTTT. It specifies CASSQEVPGQLNQPQHF.

The V and J genes are TRBV6-2 or TRBV6-3 and TRBJ2-1; 10 bases are a match to TRBD1. CDR1 and CDR2 from the germline V gene are MNHEY and SVGEGT. Trimming at V came to 4 bases and at J to 7 bases, leaving 19 bases not matched to a gene. There are 19 residues in the CDR3. CDR3 bases: TGTGCCAGCAGTTCCCGGGACAGGGGAGCGAGCGGGAGTTGGAATGAGCAGTTCTTC. Protein sequence: CASSSRDRGASGSWNEQFF.

The CDR3 region is CATSDPTGGDEKLFF. The DNA of the CDR3 is TGTGCCACCAGTGACCCGACAGGGGGTGATGAAAAACTGTTTTTT. This chain uses TRBV24-1 with TRBJ1-4, with 9 positions matching TRBD1. The CDR3 runs 15 residues. Germline CDR1 KGHDR, CDR2 SFDVKD. V shed 4 bases and J 6 bases; nucleotides not matched to a gene: 5.

This clonotype came up a few times. V gene TRBV6-5 combines with J gene TRBJ2-7, with D maybe TRBD2 (5 bases). V lost 8 bases to trimming and J lost 4 bases, with 21 bases between them. The CDR3 loop spans 15 amino acids. Looked up from germline, CDR1 is MNHEY and CDR2 is SVGAGI. As DNA, the CDR3 is TGTGCCAGCTGGAGCGTAGGGATAGCGCCGTACGAGCAGTACTTC. Translating it yields CASWSVGIAPYEQYF.

This clonotype was detected ten times or more. The chain employs TRBV4-3 and TRBJ2-1, with 9 nucleotides matching TRBD2. The length of the CDR3 is 15 residues. CDR1 LGHNA and CDR2 YSLEER come from the germline V gene. J gave up 9 bases and V 0 bases, and 6 bases lay outside the gene matches. The CDR3 DNA reads as TGCGCCAGCAGCCAAGATCCGGCTAGCGGGATTGAGCAGTTCTTC. This sequence encodes CASSQDPASGIEQFF.

The chain uses TRBV20-1 and TRBJ2-7; no reliable D call. V lost 8 bases and J 3 bases, leaving 11 bases between the germline ends. The germline V gene has CDR1 DFQATT and CDR2 SNEGSKA (reference sequence). The CDR3 loop spans 11 amino acids. CDR3 bases: TGCAGTTACACAGAGCGCTACGAGCAGTACTTC. Its translation: CSYTERYEQYF.

This clonotype was seen more than once but under ten times. The genes are TRBV3-1 and TRBJ2-4; tentative D call: TRBD1 (6 bases). Germline V gene lookup returns CDR1 LGHDT and CDR2 YNNKEL (reference sequence). The ends were cut back, 1 base at V and 12 bases at J, with 13 bases in the middle. The CDR3 is 13 residues long. The CDR3, as DNA: TGTGCCAGCAGCCAAGTGGGGGCGTTGGATCAGTACTTC. Protein: CASSQVGALDQYF.

The chain couples TRBV9 to TRBJ2-1; no reliable D call. The CDR3 covers 16 residues. Deletions cut 4 bases from V and 9 bases from J, with 23 bases between. Germline values: CDR1 SGDLS, CDR2 YYNGEE. CDR3 region: CASSPSTVAISGEQFF. CDR3 DNA sequence: TGTGCCAGCAGCCCATCGACCGTAGCCATTTCCGGTGAGCAGTTCTTC.

This clonotype occurred a few times. V gene TRBV7-2 combines with J gene TRBJ2-1; 10 positions match TRBD2. V shed 5 bases and J 0 bases; nucleotides not matched to a gene: 4. Germline assignment: CDR1 SGHTA and CDR2 FQGNSA. This CDR3 is 16 amino acids long. The CDR3 coding sequence is TGTGCCAGCAGCCCCACTAGCGGGACCTCCTACAATGAGCAGTTCTTC. It encodes CASSPTSGTSYNEQFF.

The chain links TRBV9 to TRBJ2-7; 8 positions agree with TRBD2. Germline CDR1 is SGDLS and CDR2 is YYNGEE. This CDR3 spans 15 amino acids. J lost 6 bases, V lost 0 bases, and 8 bases had no gene match. The CDR3 DNA reads TGTGCCAGCAGCGTAGGTCCGGGAGGGCGAGCCGAGCAGTACTTC. Amino acid sequence: CASSVGPGGRAEQYF.

The chain combines TRBV20-1 with TRBJ2-3; D is possibly TRBD1 (5 bases). Germline V gene lookup returns CDR1 DFQATT and CDR2 SNEGSKA (reference sequence). This CDR3 is 16 amino acids long. The ends were cut back, 2 bases at V and 2 bases at J, with 17 bases in the middle. The CDR3 here is CSARPTGAAFTDTQYF. CDR3 DNA sequence: TGCAGTGCTAGACCCACTGGGGCAGCCTTCACAGATACGCAGTATTTT.

This clonotype was observed a handful of times. The J gene is TRBJ2-4, the V gene TRBV9; D might be TRBD2 (6 bases). Germline V gene data show CDR1 as SGDLS and CDR2 as YYNGEE. V lost 4 bases to trimming and J lost 1 base, with 18 bases between them. CDR3 length: 17 residues. The CDR3 nucleotides read TGTGCCAGCAGCCTCGACGTGAGTGGGAGGGCCAAAAACATTCAGTACTTC. It is translated as CASSLDVSGRAKNIQYF.

J is TRBJ2-5 and V is TRBV7-9; TRBD2 matches at 11 bases. Germline-derived CDR1 and CDR2 are SEHNR and FQNEAQ (reference sequence). V shed 4 bases, J shed 4 bases, and the junction held 8 bases outside the gene matches. CDR3 length equals 16 residues. The DNA for the CDR3 is TGTGCCAGCAGCTGGTCCGGACTAGCGGGCGCAGAGACCCAGTACTTC. Protein: CASSWSGLAGAETQYF.

V is TRBV11-2 and J is TRBJ2-1, with 10 bases that match TRBD1. From germline, CDR1 is SGHAT and CDR2 FQNNGV. CDR3 length: 17 amino acids. The junction had 10 bases not matched to a gene; V was cut back by 4 bases and J by 4 bases. In DNA form, the CDR3 reads TGTGCCAGCAGCTCTGGACAGGGGGTCCACCTATACAATGAGCAGTTCTTC. It yields the protein CASSSGQGVHLYNEQFF.

The chain has TRBV6-5 and TRBJ2-2; no firm D call. The CDR3 extends over 15 amino acids. Trimming cost V 5 bases and J 1 base, with 11 bases left between them. CDR1 MNHEY and CDR2 SVGAGI come from the germline V gene. The CDR3 DNA is TGTGCCAGCAGTCTCTACTGGGAGAACACCGGGGAGCTGTTTTTT. As protein: CASSLYWENTGELFF.

This clonotype has more than one count but fewer than ten. The rearrangement links TRBV7-8 to TRBJ2-5; possible D gene TRBD2, 5 bases. The CDR3 covers 15 residues. With 7 bases removed from V and 5 bases from J, the gap between germline ends came to 20 bases. Germline CDR1 and CDR2: SGHVS and FQNEAQ. The CDR3 sequence: CASTLARVGAETQYF. CDR3 nucleotide sequence: TGTGCCAGCACCCTCGCGCGGGTTGGAGCTGAGACCCAGTACTTC.

CDR3 protein: CASSPPGATNYGYTF. In DNA, the CDR3 is TGTGCCAGCTCACCGCCGGGGGCTACCAACTATGGCTACACCTTC. The rearrangement uses TRBV18 and TRBJ1-2, with D maybe TRBD1 (6 bases). The V gene lost 3 bases and the J gene lost 2 bases, with 13 bases spanning the gap. CDR1 and CDR2 (germline): KGHSH, LQKENI. The CDR3 spans 15 residues. The full variable domain, with the rest looked up from reference TRBV18 and TRBJ1-2, is NAGVMQNPRHLVRRRGQEARLRCSPMKGHSHVYWYRQLPEEGLKFMVYLQKENIIDESGMPKERFSAEFPKEGPSILRIQQVVRGDSAAYFCASSPPGATNYGYTFGSGTRLTVV.

The rearrangement joins TRBV12-3 or TRBV12-4 to TRBJ2-3; 8 bases match TRBD2. Unmatched junction bases numbered 8, after V lost 6 bases and J lost 0 bases. The CDR3 consists of 16 residues. CDR3: CASSSGLAFSTDTQYF. The DNA for the CDR3 is TGTGCCAGCAGCAGCGGACTAGCCTTTAGCACAGATACGCAGTATTTT.

This clonotype has more than one count but fewer than ten. DNA for the CDR3: TGTGCCAGCAGTTACCTGCTAGCGGGAGTTGGGGCCAACGTCCTGACTTTC. Translated: CASSYLLAGVGANVLTF. The V and J genes are TRBV6-5 and TRBJ2-6; 10 bases agree with TRBD2. After removal of 2 bases from V and 3 bases from J, the junction contained 4 bases not matched to a gene. There are 17 residues in the CDR3. CDR1 and CDR2 from the germline V gene are MNHEY and SVGAGI.

This clonotype was seen only a few times. V and J are TRBV7-9 and TRBJ2-7; D possibly uses TRBD1 or TRBD2 (5 bases each). The CDR3 is 16 amino acids. Germline V gene sequence: CDR1 SEHNR, CDR2 FQNEAQ (reference sequence). Trimming cost V 5 bases and J 6 bases, with 23 bases left between them. The CDR3 sequence: CASSASLGTARSEQYF. As DNA, the CDR3 is TGTGCCAGCAGCGCCTCCTTGGGGACCGCCAGGTCCGAGCAGTACTTC. The full variable domain, with the rest looked up from reference TRBV7-9 and TRBJ2-7, is DTGVSQNPRHKITKRGQNVTFRCDPISEHNRLYWYRQTLGQGPEFLTYFQNEAQLEKSRLLSDRFSAERPKGSFSTLEIQRTEQGDSAMYLCASSASLGTARSEQYFGPGTRLTVT.

This clonotype was picked up a small number of times. V gene TRBV29-1 combines with J gene TRBJ2-4; a weak D match, TRBD1 (6 bases). This CDR3 has 11 residues. Germline CDR1 SQVTM, CDR2 ANQGSEA. Trimming pared 2 bases from V and 10 bases from J, leaving 9 bases between. CDR3 sequence reads: CSVEWGPIQYF. CDR3 in DNA: TGCAGCGTTGAATGGGGGCCAATTCAGTACTTC.

The V and J genes are TRBV14 and TRBJ2-2; D remains ambiguous. V was pared by 1 base and J by 8 bases, with 17 bases between. The CDR3 is made up of 16 amino acids. Germline CDR1 SGHDN, CDR2 FVKESK. The CDR3 coding sequence is TGTGCCAGCAGCCAAGCTGGTCGATTCCCCCCTGGGGAGCTGTTTTTT. Protein product: CASSQAGRFPPGELFF.

The V and J genes are TRBV25-1 and TRBJ1-1, with D possibly TRBD1 on 5 matching bases. The CDR3 extends over 15 amino acids. The germline CDR1 and CDR2 sequences are MGHDK and SYGVNS. Trimming removed 3 bases at V and 1 base at J, with 12 bases between. This chain's CDR3 is CASSDPGGWNTEAFF. Written as DNA, the CDR3 is TGTGCCAGCAGTGACCCCGGGGGGTGGAACACTGAAGCTTTCTTT.

J is TRBJ2-7 and V is TRBV5-1, with 9 positions matching TRBD1. This CDR3 region has 16 residues. Germline-derived CDR1 and CDR2 are SGHRS and YFSETQ. V was clipped by 0 bases and J by 1 base; unmatched bases: 5. CDR3 bases: TGCGCCAGCAGCTTGGTAGGGACAGGGCCATCCTACGAGCAGTACTTC. It yields the protein CASSLVGTGPSYEQYF.

V and J are TRBV18 and TRBJ1-5; D is unclear. This CDR3 has 14 amino acids. Germline V gene sequence: CDR1 KGHSH, CDR2 LQKENI. Between the trimmed V and J ends, which lost 4 bases and 2 bases, there was a span of 9 bases. CDR3 sequence: CASSLNYGNQPQHF. DNA for the CDR3: TGTGCCAGCTCACTAAATTATGGCAATCAGCCCCAGCATTTT.

There are a few counts of this clonotype. This chain connects TRBV24-1 to TRBJ2-1; tentative D call: TRBD1 (6 bases). V lost 9 bases and J lost 6, with 17 bases in between. Germline V lookup: CDR1 KGHDR, CDR2 SFDVKD. This CDR3 region has 14 residues. CDR3 nucleotides: TGTGCCACCGGGAGCCTAGGGACAACCAATGAGCAGTTCTTC. Its translation is CATGSLGTTNEQFF.